The 14 T cell receptor beta chains in this list originate from one sample, sequenced in a study of technical replicates of blood from several donors. Method: immunoSEQ multiplex PCR; TCRdb's copy keeps in-frame clones and lacks some. The data hold 62,000 or so clones, with 87% observed a single time. The specimen sequenced was PBMCs. The origin of the receptors is a human donor in good health. Some clones in this sample may be carry-over from other donors' samples.

By proportion, this clone is medium-sized. V usage is TRBV4-3 and J usage is TRBJ2-3; 9 bases agree with TRBD2. The germline CDR1 and CDR2 sequences are LGHNA and YSLEER. This CDR3 contains 17 residues. Germline trimming cut 3 bases from V and 6 bases from J; bases unmatched to any gene: 13. CDR3 nucleotides: TGCGCCAGCAGCCACTCAGCCTTAGCGGGAGTAGCGGATACGCAGTATTTT. Translated: CASSHSALAGVADTQYF.

This clone showed up just once. The rearrangement uses TRBV12-5 and TRBJ2-3, with 7 bases lining up with TRBD2. V lost 6 bases to trimming and J lost 1 base; unmatched junction nucleotides: 1. Germline CDR1 is LGHNT and CDR2 is FRNRAP. This CDR3 spans 13 amino acids. This CDR3 reads CASGTSGTDTQYF. Here the CDR3 DNA reads TGTGCTAGTGGAACTAGCGGCACAGATACGCAGTATTTT.

The genes are TRBV18 and TRBJ1-5; a possible D gene is TRBD1 (5 bases). This CDR3 contains 13 residues. Deletions cut 6 bases from V and 6 bases from J, with 12 bases between. CDR1 is KGHSH and CDR2 is LQKENI in the germline V gene. The CDR3: CASSTGESQPQHF. As DNA, the CDR3 is TGTGCCAGCTCTACGGGGGAAAGTCAGCCCCAGCATTTT.

J is TRBJ2-1 and V is TRBV5-1; 16 bases fit TRBD2. CDR3 length: 16 residues. V lost 3 bases and J lost 7; bases outside the gene matches: 4. CDR1 and CDR2 from the germline V gene are SGHRS and YFSETQ. The CDR3 loop reads CASSSGLAGGHNEQFF. DNA for the CDR3: TGCGCCAGCAGCTCGGGACTAGCGGGGGGGCATAATGAGCAGTTCTTC.

The chain employs TRBV6-6 and TRBJ1-1; maybe TRBD1 (6 bases). The CDR3 spans 14 residues. Trimming cost V 7 bases and J 4 bases, with 16 bases left between them. The germline V gene encodes CDR1 MNHNY and CDR2 SVGAGI (reference sequence). The CDR3 region is CASTIQGPSTEAFF. In DNA, the CDR3 is TGTGCCAGCACCATACAGGGACCCAGCACTGAAGCTTTCTTT.

The chain recombines TRBV4-2 with TRBJ2-7; 7 positions agree with TRBD2. The CDR3 is 15 amino acids. The junction had 3 bases not matched to a gene; V was cut back by 0 bases and J by 1 base. Per the germline V gene, CDR1 is LGHNA and CDR2 is YNFKEQ. The CDR3 is CASSQEGGESYEQYF. The CDR3 DNA follows: TGTGCCAGCAGCCAAGAGGGGGGGGAGTCCTACGAGCAGTACTTC.

The rearrangement links TRBV27 to TRBJ2-7, with 7 bases identical to TRBD2. V shed 1 base, J shed 5 bases, and the junction held 5 bases outside the gene matches. The CDR3 runs to 14 residues. Per the germline V gene, CDR1 is MNHEY and CDR2 is SMNVEV (reference sequence). CDR3 bases: TGTGCCAGCAGTTTATTGGGGGGGGGTAACGAGCAGTACTTC. As protein: CASSLLGGGNEQYF.

V usage is TRBV4-1 and J usage is TRBJ1-6; possibly TRBD1 for D (6 bases). The ends were cut back, 0 bases at V and 5 bases at J, with 20 bases in the middle. Per the germline V gene, CDR1 is MGHRA and CDR2 is YSYEKL. The CDR3 is made up of 19 amino acids. The CDR3 DNA follows: TGCGCCAGCAGCCAAGATAGGGGGTCGACGGGTACAAATAATTCACCCCTCCACTTT. This codes for CASSQDRGSTGTNNSPLHF.

V is TRBV5-1 and J is TRBJ2-1; 14 positions agree with TRBD2. CDR1 is SGHRS, CDR2 YFSETQ, per germline. J gave up 3 bases and V 4 bases, and 6 bases lay outside the gene matches. The CDR3 runs 17 residues. Here the CDR3 reads CASSTRLAGGYYNEQFF. In DNA form, the CDR3 reads TGCGCCAGCAGCACTCGACTAGCGGGGGGGTACTACAATGAGCAGTTCTTC.

The rearrangement joins TRBV29-1 to TRBJ2-3; 7 bases align to TRBD2. The J segment lost 2 bases and the V segment lost 4 bases, leaving 9 bases of the junction unmatched. Germline V gene data show CDR1 as SQVTM and CDR2 as ANQGSEA. This CDR3 has 15 amino acids. The CDR3 nucleotides read TGCAGCGTTGGGGTCCGGCGGGGGACCACAGATACGCAGTATTTT. The encoded protein is CSVGVRRGTTDTQYF.

The chain combines TRBV7-9 with TRBJ1-1, with TRBD1 as a possible D gene (6 bases). V was pared by 5 bases and J by 2 bases, with 21 bases between. This CDR3 has 17 amino acids. Germline CDR1 reads SEHNR; CDR2 reads FQNEAQ (reference sequence). In DNA, the CDR3 is TGTGCCAGCAGCAACAAGCCGGTCGCCAGGGGTAACACTGAAGCTTTCTTT. Translated, it gives CASSNKPVARGNTEAFF. Together with reference TRBV7-9 and TRBJ1-1, the CDR3 gives the full variable domain: DTGVSQNPRHKITKRGQNVTFRCDPISEHNRLYWYRQTLGQGPEFLTYFQNEAQLEKSRLLSDRFSAERPKGSFSTLEIQRTEQGDSAMYLCASSNKPVARGNTEAFFGQGTRLTVV.

As DNA, the CDR3 is TGCAGCGTTTCGGGACTAGCGGGAGGAAAAGAGCAGTACTTC. As protein: CSVSGLAGGKEQYF. The gene calls are TRBV29-1 and TRBJ2-7; 15 nucleotides align to TRBD2. CDR3 length: 14 amino acids. The J segment lost 7 bases and the V segment lost 5 bases, leaving 6 bases of the junction unmatched. In germline, CDR1 is SQVTM, CDR2 ANQGSEA.

The chain links TRBV29-1 to TRBJ2-5, with 8 bases identical to TRBD2. This CDR3 spans 13 amino acids. The ends lost 4 bases at V and 2 bases at J; junction bases unmatched: 3. Germline CDR1 and CDR2: SQVTM and ANQGSEA. The CDR3 loop reads CSVGAGGQETQYF. The CDR3 DNA is TGCAGCGTTGGGGCGGGGGGTCAAGAGACCCAGTACTTC.

The rearrangement links TRBV30 to TRBJ2-1; 11 positions match TRBD2. This CDR3 has 15 amino acids. Germline assignment: CDR1 GTSNPN and CDR2 SVGIG (reference sequence). With 0 bases clipped from V and 9 bases from J, the junction kept 7 bases outside the gene matches. CDR3 coding DNA: TGTGCCTGGAGTGTAGGTCTAGCGGGAGGCACTGAGCAGTTCTTC. It is translated as CAWSVGLAGGTEQFF.